Below, 28 T cell receptor beta chains from the same sample are listed, as sequenced in a study of radiation and T cells in renal cell carcinoma. Measured with immunoSEQ multiplex PCR; TCRdb has only the in-frame clones, and not every one. The sample lists around 160,000 clones, roughly 90% occurring once. Time point reported: baseline pretreatment blood. This sample's treatment: 15 Gy SBRT to primary tumor, nephrectomy 4 weeks later. This specimen was blood, taken from a patient whose treatment included radiotherapy and nephrectomy. The receptor source for this set is a woman in her 70s with renal cell carcinoma.

Only one count was recorded for this clone. The V call is TRBV5-4, the J call TRBJ1-4, with 8 positions matching TRBD1. Germline V gives CDR1 SGHNT, CDR2 YYREEE (reference sequence). The V gene end was trimmed by 4 bases and the J gene end by 5 bases; junction bases not matched to a gene: 1. This CDR3 region has 13 residues. The CDR3 region has the DNA TGTGCCAGCAGCAGGACAGGGAATGAAAAACTGTTTTTT. Encoded protein: CASSRTGNEKLFF.

The chain has TRBV29-1 and TRBJ2-7; 7 bases agree with TRBD2. V trimming: 4 bases; J trimming: 5 bases; junction bases outside the gene matches: 8. The CDR3 is 13 amino acids. The germline gives CDR1 SQVTM, CDR2 ANQGSEA. The CDR3 nucleotides are TGCAGCGTTGTTTCGGGGGGAGGCGACGAGCAGTACTTC. Protein: CSVVSGGGDEQYF.

This clone was observed a few times. As DNA, the CDR3 is TGTGCCTGGAGTGTATGGGACACCTATGAAGCTTTCTTT. It encodes CAWSVWDTYEAFF. The chain carries TRBV30 and TRBJ1-1, with D possibly matching TRBD1 (6 bases). V was clipped by 0 bases and J by 7 bases, with 12 bases between them. The germline gives CDR1 GTSNPN, CDR2 SVGIG (reference sequence). The length of the CDR3 is 13 residues.

This clone has only a few counts. The chain links TRBV18 to TRBJ1-1; tentatively, D is TRBD1 (6 bases). This CDR3 comprises 14 residues. Trimming took 3 bases from V and 3 from J, leaving 11 bases between them. Germline-derived CDR1 and CDR2 are KGHSH and LQKENI. This CDR3 is CASSPQRGDTEAFF. The DNA for the CDR3 is TGTGCCAGCTCACCTCAGAGGGGGGACACTGAAGCTTTCTTT.

V and J are TRBV21-1 and TRBJ2-1. TRBV21-1 is annotated as a pseudogene. This CDR3 is built from 18 residues. The CDR3 DNA reads TGTGCCAGCAGCAATGGAGATTGGGGACGGTTACCCTACAATGAGCAGTTCTTC. Translated: CASSNGDWGRLPYNEQFF.

The chain uses TRBV9 and TRBJ1-4; no reliable D call. The CDR3 length is 15 residues. CDR1 is SGDLS, CDR2 YYNGEE, per germline. The V and J ends lost 4 bases and 4 bases respectively, with 14 bases between them. The CDR3 protein is CASSPSPGNNEKLFF. The CDR3 region has the DNA TGTGCCAGCAGCCCAAGCCCCGGGAATAATGAAAAACTGTTTTTT.

The chain couples TRBV5-4 to TRBJ2-1; D is uncertain. The V gene lost 0 bases and the J gene lost 2 bases, with 9 bases spanning the gap. CDR1 and CDR2 (germline): SGHNT, YYREEE (reference sequence). The CDR3 is 15 amino acids. CDR3 protein: CASSLDLFPYNEQFF. For the CDR3, the DNA is TGTGCCAGCAGCTTGGACTTATTCCCCTACAATGAGCAGTTCTTC.

This clone was recorded once. The chain has TRBV19 and TRBJ2-3; no clear D. V was trimmed by 1 base and J by 3 bases, leaving 5 bases between them. Germline CDR1 and CDR2: LNHDA and SQIVND (reference sequence). The CDR3 is 13 amino acids. CDR3 amino acids: CASSIAATDTQYF. The CDR3, as DNA: TGTGCCAGTAGTATAGCCGCTACAGATACGCAGTATTTT. Filled out from reference TRBV19 and TRBJ2-3, the complete variable domain reads DGGITQSPKYLFRKEGQNVTLSCEQNLNHDAMYWYRQDPGQGLRLIYYSQIVNDFQKGDIAEGYSVSREKKESFPLTVTSAQKNPTAFYLCASSIAATDTQYFGPGTRLTVL.

The chain combines TRBV5-1 with TRBJ2-5, with a tentative D call TRBD2 (7 bases). The V end lost 3 bases, the J end lost 0 bases, and 18 bases lay between the germline ends. The CDR3 sequence is 17 residues long. The germline CDR1 and CDR2 sequences are SGHRS and YFSETQ. DNA of the CDR3: TGCGCCAGCAGCTCCCCCGCGCGGGGGCTTTACCAAGAGACCCAGTACTTC. Translated: CASSSPARGLYQETQYF.

V usage is TRBV5-1 and J usage is TRBJ2-7; TRBD1 or TRBD2 may be the D gene (5 bases each). Deletions cut 4 bases from V and 1 base from J, with 15 bases between. The CDR3 has 15 residues. Germline V gives CDR1 SGHRS, CDR2 YFSETQ. CDR3 in amino acids: CASSREGQGSYEQYF. In DNA form, the CDR3 reads TGCGCCAGCAGCCGTGAGGGGCAGGGATCCTACGAGCAGTACTTC.

The chain is built from TRBV9 and TRBJ2-1; 8 bases align to TRBD2. The germline V gene has CDR1 SGDLS and CDR2 YYNGEE. This CDR3 comprises 16 residues. J was trimmed by 1 base and V by 3 bases; bases with no gene match: 6. The CDR3 spells CASSDPGGGSYNEQFF. The CDR3 region has the DNA TGTGCCAGCAGCGACCCCGGGGGGGGGTCCTACAATGAGCAGTTCTTC.

This chain connects TRBV6-1 to TRBJ1-5; D is unclear. Looked up from germline, CDR1 is MNHNS and CDR2 is SASEGT. The CDR3 length is 14 residues. Trimming cost V 7 bases and J 0 bases, with 10 bases left between them. DNA for the CDR3: TGTGCCAGCAAGACGGTTTATAGCAATCAGCCCCAGCATTTT. Amino acid sequence: CASKTVYSNQPQHF.

V is TRBV9 and J is TRBJ1-5, with D perhaps TRBD1 (5 bases). Germline CDR1 is SGDLS and CDR2 is YYNGEE. The CDR3 consists of 14 residues. The V end was cut by 3 bases, the J end by 1 base, with 8 bases between. The CDR3 sequence is CASSAGDSNQPQHF. Here the CDR3 DNA reads TGTGCCAGCAGCGCCGGGGACAGCAATCAGCCCCAGCATTTT.

This chain uses TRBV19 with TRBJ1-1; D unresolved. The CDR3 spans 13 residues. In germline, CDR1 is LNHDA, CDR2 SQIVND (reference sequence). Trimming removed 3 bases from V and 0 bases from J, with 5 bases in between. CDR3 sequence (DNA): TGTGCCAGTAGTATCCACATGAACACTGAAGCTTTCTTT. Translating it yields CASSIHMNTEAFF.

This chain joins TRBV18 and TRBJ1-1, with 9 nucleotides matching TRBD1. Germline-derived CDR1 and CDR2 are KGHSH and LQKENI. This CDR3 has 13 residues. Germline trimming cut 3 bases from V and 6 bases from J; bases unmatched to any gene: 2. The CDR3 is CASSPDRGAEAFF. In DNA, the CDR3 is TGTGCCAGCTCACCTGACAGGGGGGCTGAAGCTTTCTTT.

This rearrangement joins TRBV11-3 to TRBJ1-2; the D is unclear. The germline V and J ends were trimmed by 5 bases and 2 bases, with 6 bases remaining between them. CDR3 length: 12 amino acids. Germline loops: CDR1 SGHNT, CDR2 YENEEA. CDR3 region: CASSTDNYGYTF. CDR3 nucleotide sequence: TGTGCCAGCAGCACCGACAACTATGGCTACACCTTC.

J is TRBJ1-4 and V is TRBV6-5, with 7 bases that match TRBD1. The CDR3 extends over 14 amino acids. The germline V gene encodes CDR1 MNHEY and CDR2 SVGAGI. The trim removed 5 bases at V and 4 bases at J, leaving 4 bases unmatched. CDR3 loop: CASSIQGNNEKLFF. CDR3 DNA sequence: TGTGCCAGCAGTATACAGGGGAATAATGAAAAACTGTTTTTT.

V and J are TRBV19 and TRBJ1-5; 8 bases map to TRBD1. The CDR3 has 17 amino acids. The ends lost 4 bases at V and 0 bases at J; junction bases unmatched: 8. Germline V lookup: CDR1 LNHDA, CDR2 SQIVND (reference sequence). This CDR3 reads CASSNRDRRISNQPQHF. The CDR3, as DNA: TGTGCCAGTAGTAACCGGGACAGGAGAATTAGCAATCAGCCCCAGCATTTT.

This chain joins TRBV9 and TRBJ1-2; D is possibly TRBD1 (5 bases). Trimming left V 0 bases short and J 4 bases short, with 16 bases between. The CDR3 is 16 amino acids. CDR1 is SGDLS and CDR2 is YYNGEE in the germline V gene. The CDR3 reads CASSVAPGTALYGYTF. The DNA of the CDR3 is TGTGCCAGCAGCGTAGCTCCCGGGACCGCGCTCTATGGCTACACCTTC.

This clone was seen many times. The chain uses TRBV6-4 and TRBJ2-3; 10 bases are a match to TRBD2. Germline V gene lookup returns CDR1 MRHNA and CDR2 SNTAGT. V shed 5 bases, J shed 4 bases, and the junction held 3 bases outside the gene matches. This CDR3 has 14 residues. The chain's CDR3 is CASSSSGGADTQYF. CDR3 nucleotide sequence: TGTGCCAGCAGTTCTAGCGGGGGCGCAGATACGCAGTATTTT.

V is TRBV4-3 and J is TRBJ2-3, with D tentatively TRBD2 (5 bases). Germline CDR1 and CDR2: LGHNA and YSLEER. The germline V and J ends were trimmed by 3 bases and 1 base, with 11 bases remaining between them. The CDR3 loop spans 15 amino acids. DNA of the CDR3: TGCGCCAGCAGCCAGAGGGTGTGGGGCACAGATACGCAGTATTTT. It codes for CASSQRVWGTDTQYF.

The chain employs TRBV7-6 and TRBJ2-7; the match to TRBD2 covers 11 bases. This CDR3 contains 16 residues. V lost 1 base and J lost 1; bases outside the gene matches: 3. Germline CDR1 is SGHVS and CDR2 is FNYEAQ. CDR3 sequence: CASSLGSSGGSYEQYF. For the CDR3, the DNA is TGTGCCAGCAGCTTAGGCTCTAGCGGGGGGTCCTACGAGCAGTACTTC.

In DNA form, the CDR3 reads TGTGCCATCAGTGAGTCGCAGAGGAGCTCCTACAATGAGCAGTTCTTC. This translates into CAISESQRSSYNEQFF. The J gene is TRBJ2-1, the V gene TRBV10-3, with D unclear. The CDR3 totals 16 residues. The V gene lost 0 bases and the J gene lost 0 bases, with 9 bases spanning the gap. Germline V gene data show CDR1 as ENHRY and CDR2 as SYGVKD.

The genes are TRBV6-1 and TRBJ1-2; no firm D call. This CDR3 has 14 residues. V lost 4 bases and J lost 8, with 17 bases in between. Germline assignment: CDR1 MNHNS and CDR2 SASEGT. In nucleotides, the CDR3 is TGTGCCAGCAGTGGAGTCGCTGCGGACGTAGGCTACACCTTC. Its protein product is CASSGVAADVGYTF.

There are a few counts of this clone. The V call is TRBV2, the J call TRBJ1-2, with D hard to call. Germline loops: CDR1 SNHLY, CDR2 FYNNEI. The CDR3 contains 12 residues. V dropped 9 bases and J dropped 1 base, with 9 bases sitting between them. CDR3 sequence: CASSHRNYGYTF. Written as DNA, the CDR3 is TGTGCCAGTTCACATCGTAACTATGGCTACACCTTC.

V usage is TRBV7-8 and J usage is TRBJ1-5; D is undetermined. The V gene's germline CDR1 is SGHVS and CDR2 FQNEAQ. Trimming left V 2 bases short and J 6 bases short, with 14 bases between. This CDR3 spans 15 amino acids. Here the CDR3 DNA reads TGTGCCAGCAGCTTAATCTCGGGTTCAGGTCAGCCCCAGCATTTT. Translation gives CASSLISGSGQPQHF.

The rearrangement links TRBV29-1 to TRBJ1-4; 12 bases fit TRBD1. Trimming cost V 6 bases and J 8 bases; bases outside gene matches: 13. Germline assignment: CDR1 SQVTM and CDR2 ANQGSEA. This CDR3 is built from 16 residues. The CDR3 nucleotides read TGCAGCGTCGCCTATACCGGGACAGGGGGCCGAGAAAAACTGTTTTTT. It yields the protein CSVAYTGTGGREKLFF.

J is TRBJ2-7 and V is TRBV11-2; 8 bases line up with TRBD1. The V segment lost 4 bases and the J segment 6 bases; nucleotides outside the gene matches: 8. The CDR3 covers 14 residues. Germline-derived CDR1 and CDR2 are SGHAT and FQNNGV. The chain's CDR3 is CASSSPRGLPEQYF. CDR3 coding DNA: TGTGCCAGCAGCTCCCCCAGGGGGCTACCCGAGCAGTACTTC.